Listed below are T cell receptor beta chains from one sample, sequenced in a study of long-term antiretroviral therapy in people with HIV. The method was immunoSEQ multiplex PCR; TCRdb's version includes in-frame clones alone and lacks a portion of them. This sample has some 28,000 clones; 95% occur once, and the top ten carry about 3.4%. The specimen was unsorted PBMCs, collected 5.3 years after starting antiretroviral therapy. All receptors derive from a man aged 50 to 60 with HIV. Each CDR3 is given with its conserved first and last residue. D genes are given only for firm matches. The listing skips clone size in some rows; elsewhere it reads once, few, many or a size class.

cdr3_length,v_call,d_call,clone_size,j_call,cdr3_aa,cdr3_nt
10,TRBV29-1,-,-,TRBJ1-1,CSIQNTEAFF,TGCAGCATACAGAACACTGAAGCTTTCTTT
16,TRBV7-8,-,-,TRBJ1-3,CASSPDSSFSGNTIYF,TGTGCCAGCAGCCCGGACAGTTCCTTCTCTGGAAACACCATATATTTT
11,TRBV5-8,-,-,TRBJ1-2,CASSITAFPSF,TGTGCCAGCAGCATCACCGCCTTCCCTTCCTTC
13,TRBV4-3,-,-,TRBJ1-1,CASSQAMAAEAFF,TGCGCCAGCAGCCAAGCCATGGCCGCTGAAGCTTTCTTT
16,TRBV7-9,TRBD1,-,TRBJ1-2,CASSFYRDRGFYGYTF,TGTGCCAGCAGCTTCTACCGGGACAGGGGGTTCTATGGCTACACCTTC
18,TRBV6-1,TRBD2,-,TRBJ2-3,CASSERIAGGYSTDTQYF,TGTGCCAGCAGTGAACGAATAGCGGGGGGGTATAGCACAGATACGCAGTATTTT
9,TRBV6-7,-,-,TRBJ2-7,CANSYEQYF,TGTGCCAACTCCTACGAGCAGTACTTC
19,TRBV6-4,-,-,TRBJ1-4,CASSGPPKYDRPTNEKLFF,TGTGCCAGCAGTGGCCCCCCGAAATATGACAGACCAACTAATGAAAAACTGTTTTTT
17,TRBV2,-,-,TRBJ1-6,CASSEARRPLYNSPLHF,TGTGCCAGCAGTGAAGCGAGACGGCCCCTTTATAATTCACCCCTCCACTTT
12,TRBV6-1,-,-,TRBJ1-1,CASRPTETEAFF,TGTGCCAGCCGCCCGACGGAGACTGAAGCTTTCTTT
17,TRBV6-1,TRBD1,-,TRBJ1-6,CASSVGQSPVGNSPLHF,TGTGCCAGCAGTGTGGGACAGTCCCCCGTGGGTAATTCACCCCTCCACTTT
14,TRBV13,TRBD1,-,TRBJ1-2,CASSLRQGVYGYTF,TGTGCCAGCAGCTTAAGGCAGGGGGTGTATGGCTACACCTTC
13,TRBV6-5,-,once,TRBJ1-1,CASSYSWGTEAFF,TGTGCCAGCAGTTACTCGTGGGGCACTGAAGCTTTCTTT
14,TRBV14,-,-,TRBJ2-2,CASSQESGTGELFF,TGTGCCAGCAGCCAGGAGTCGGGCACCGGGGAGCTGTTTTTT
16,TRBV2,TRBD1,-,TRBJ2-2,CASSLPRDREAGELFF,TGTGCCAGCAGTCTTCCTAGGGACAGGGAGGCCGGGGAGCTGTTTTTT
18,TRBV27,TRBD2,-,TRBJ2-1,CASSLKAVGLAGGYEQFF,TGTGCCAGCAGTTTAAAGGCCGTGGGACTAGCGGGGGGGTACGAGCAGTTCTTC
14,TRBV7-2,-,-,TRBJ2-3,CASSPKFSTDTQYF,TGTGCCAGCAGCCCGAAGTTCAGCACAGATACGCAGTATTTT
16,TRBV7-9,TRBD1,once,TRBJ2-5,CASSPGQGGIQETQYF,TGTGCCAGCAGCCCTGGACAGGGCGGGATTCAGGAGACCCAGTACTTC
14,TRBV6-5,-,-,TRBJ2-7,CASIFHPSTYEQYF,TGTGCCAGCATTTTTCACCCTTCCACCTACGAGCAGTACTTC
15,TRBV5-4,TRBD2,-,TRBJ2-1,CASSQLQRGNNEQFF,TGTGCCAGCAGCCAACTCCAGCGGGGGAACAATGAGCAGTTCTTC
14,TRBV19,TRBD1,-,TRBJ2-4,CATGTGGAGNIQYF,TGTGCCACAGGGACAGGGGGCGCGGGAAACATTCAGTACTTC
13,TRBV30,-,-,TRBJ1-1,CAWRELMNTEAFF,TGTGCCTGGAGGGAACTCATGAACACTGAAGCTTTCTTT
14,TRBV2,-,-,TRBJ2-3,CASRRPGSTDTQYF,TGTGCCAGCAGGAGGCCAGGTAGCACAGATACGCAGTATTTT
14,TRBV5-1,-,-,TRBJ1-5,CASSLGSSNQPQHF,TGCGCCAGCAGCTTGGGCAGCAGCAATCAGCCCCAGCATTTT
10,TRBV20-1,TRBD2,-,TRBJ2-3,CSARGTRRYF,TGCAGTGCTAGAGGGACTAGGAGGTATTTT
17,TRBV25-1,TRBD1,-,TRBJ1-6,CASSEYQGATYNSPLHF,TGTGCCAGCAGTGAATATCAGGGGGCGACCTATAATTCACCCCTCCACTTT
15,TRBV6-6,TRBD1,-,TRBJ2-3,CASSDRGSSTDTQYF,TGTGCCAGCTCTGACAGGGGTTCCAGCACAGATACGCAGTATTTT
14,TRBV7-3,TRBD1,-,TRBJ2-3,CASSPTGATDTQYF,TGTGCCAGCAGCCCTACAGGGGCCACAGATACGCAGTATTTT
15,TRBV25-1,-,-,TRBJ1-2,CASSGHSTGRDGYTF,TGTGCCAGCAGTGGTCACTCTACCGGAAGGGATGGCTACACCTTC
14,TRBV5-1,-,-,TRBJ2-3,CASSLGAGTDTQYF,TGCGCCAGCAGCTTGGGGGCAGGGACAGATACGCAGTATTTT
15,TRBV29-1,-,-,TRBJ2-3,CSVERGLRGTDTQYF,TGCAGCGTTGAAAGGGGGTTACGAGGCACAGATACGCAGTATTTT
11,TRBV6-1,-,-,TRBJ1-2,CASREPYGYTF,TGTGCCAGCAGGGAGCCCTATGGCTACACCTTC
15,TRBV10-3,-,-,TRBJ2-3,CAISQGGQHTDTQYF,TGTGCCATCAGCCAGGGGGGACAGCACACAGATACGCAGTATTTT
13,TRBV5-6,-,-,TRBJ2-7,CASSYSGAYEQYF,TGTGCCAGCAGTTATTCAGGAGCCTACGAGCAGTACTTC
15,TRBV6-5,TRBD2,-,TRBJ2-2,CASSSGLAGSGELFF,TGTGCCAGCAGCTCGGGACTAGCGGGGTCCGGGGAGCTGTTTTTT
19,TRBV4-1,TRBD1,-,TRBJ2-6,CASSHPRTGSSSGANVLTF,TGCGCCAGCAGCCACCCCCGGACAGGGTCGAGCTCTGGGGCCAACGTCCTGACTTTC
17,TRBV27,TRBD2,-,TRBJ2-1,CASSTPRGSGGRYEQFF,TGTGCCAGCAGTACTCCCCGAGGTAGCGGGGGGCGATATGAGCAGTTCTTC
15,TRBV21-1,-,-,TRBJ1-4,CASSNGPGANEKLFF,TGTGCCAGCAGCAACGGTCCAGGGGCGAATGAAAAACTGTTTTTT
14,TRBV2,-,-,TRBJ1-3,CASKGSTSGNTIYF,TGTGCCAGCAAGGGATCCACTTCTGGAAACACCATATATTTT
15,TRBV13,TRBD1,-,TRBJ2-7,CASSLPPGQSYEQYF,TGTGCCAGCAGCTTACCTCCGGGACAGTCCTACGAGCAGTACTTC
12,TRBV6-5,-,-,TRBJ2-7,CASEGGVYEQYF,TGTGCCAGCGAGGGGGGAGTTTACGAGCAGTACTTC
16,TRBV7-8,-,-,TRBJ2-7,CASSLGPPLGTHQQYF,TGTGCCAGCAGCTTAGGCCCCCCATTAGGTACTCACCAGCAGTACTTC
11,TRBV6-5,-,-,TRBJ2-3,CASRLQDTQYF,TGTGCCAGCAGACTCCAAGATACGCAGTATTTT
14,TRBV5-6,TRBD1,-,TRBJ2-7,CASSKGQGVYEQYF,TGTGCCAGCAGCAAGGGACAGGGAGTCTACGAGCAGTACTTC
15,TRBV6-1,-,-,TRBJ2-1,CASSEVDWTDGSVFF,TGTGCCAGCAGTGAAGTTGACTGGACAGACGGGAGCGTATTCTTC
13,TRBV29-1,-,-,TRBJ2-7,CSVVFPNLYEQYF,TGCAGCGTGGTCTTCCCGAATTTGTACGAGCAGTACTTC
13,TRBV30,-,-,TRBJ1-1,CAWRTGTNTEAFF,TGTGCCTGGAGGACCGGGACTAACACTGAAGCTTTCTTT
13,TRBV6-6,-,-,TRBJ1-2,CASSYNSGDGYTF,TGTGCCAGCAGTTACAATTCGGGAGATGGCTACACCTTC
18,TRBV4-3,-,once,TRBJ1-5,CASSQGLGPSGLNQPQHF,TGCGCCAGCAGCCAAGGTCTGGGACCGTCAGGCCTTAATCAGCCCCAGCATTTT
13,TRBV18,-,-,TRBJ2-7,CASSAGPTYEQYF,TGTGCCAGCTCAGCGGGACCGACCTACGAGCAGTACTTC
13,TRBV5-1,TRBD1,-,TRBJ2-7,CASSPTGGREQYF,TGCGCCAGCAGTCCCACAGGGGGCCGGGAGCAGTACTTC
15,TRBV7-2,-,once,TRBJ2-5,CASSLGTGNQETQYF,TGTGCCAGCAGCTTAGGTACGGGGAACCAAGAGACCCAGTACTTC
17,TRBV4-1,TRBD1,-,TRBJ1-4,CASSSGGAGGLNEKLFF,TGCGCCAGCAGCTCAGGGGGGGCAGGGGGCCTAAATGAAAAACTGTTTTTT
13,TRBV29-1,TRBD1,-,TRBJ1-2,CSVLGGQDYGYTF,TGCAGCGTTTTGGGGGGACAGGACTATGGCTACACCTTC
16,TRBV18,-,once,TRBJ2-1,CASSLSYGAAYNEQFF,TGTGCCAGCTCACTATCATACGGGGCCGCCTACAATGAGCAGTTCTTC
15,TRBV18,-,-,TRBJ1-2,CASSPSFNIISGYTF,TGTGCCAGCTCACCATCTTTCAATATTATAAGCGGCTACACCTTC
15,TRBV7-9,TRBD1,-,TRBJ1-2,CASSSAGGSNYGYTF,TGTGCCAGCAGCTCCGCAGGGGGCTCAAACTATGGCTACACCTTC
12,TRBV27,TRBD1,-,TRBJ1-2,CATRTGGYGYTF,TGTGCCACCCGGACAGGAGGCTATGGCTACACCTTC
14,TRBV4-3,TRBD1,-,TRBJ1-1,CASSRQGGGTEAFF,TGCGCCAGCAGCCGACAGGGAGGTGGGACTGAAGCTTTCTTT